These 16 T cell receptor beta chains originate from one sample sequenced in a study of cytomegalovirus exposure and HLA in healthy donors. 13 Jbeta primers and 60 Vbeta primers were used for the PCR. Method: immunoSEQ multiplex PCR; TCRdb's copy keeps in-frame clones and lacks some. The sample carries 50,000 to 75,000 clones, 80% recorded once. The source material was PBMCs. All receptors derive from a woman aged 40 to 50 in good health and CMV-seronegative.

This chain links TRBV30 with TRBJ1-1; 9 nucleotides match TRBD1. Germline CDR1 is GTSNPN and CDR2 is SVGIG (reference sequence). The CDR3 is 14 amino acids. After removal of 5 bases from V and 5 bases from J, the junction contained 9 bases not matched to a gene. CDR3 DNA sequence: TGTGCCTGGGGCACCGGGACAGGGTATACTGAAGCTTTCTTT. Protein sequence: CAWGTGTGYTEAFF. The variable domain in full, with the rest retrieved from reference TRBV30 and TRBJ1-1, is SQTIHQWPATLVQPVGSPLSLECTVEGTSNPNLYWYRQAAGRGLQLLFYSVGIGQISSEVPQNLSASRPQDRQFILSSKKLLLSDSGFYLCAWGTGTGYTEAFFGQGTRLTVV.

The rearrangement uses TRBV13 and TRBJ1-4; TRBD1 is a possible D gene (6 bases). V was clipped by 2 bases and J by 8 bases, with 12 bases between them. Germline values: CDR1 PRHDT, CDR2 FYEKMQ (reference sequence). The CDR3 runs to 14 residues. The DNA of the CDR3 is TGTGCCAGCAGCTTACAGGGGATGCAAGAAAAACTGTTTTTT. Translating gives CASSLQGMQEKLFF.

The V gene is TRBV15, the J gene TRBJ2-2; 8 nucleotides line up with TRBD2. Per germline, CDR1 LNHNV and CDR2 YYDKDF (reference sequence). The CDR3 length is 15 residues. The ends lost 4 bases at V and 1 base at J; junction bases unmatched: 2. The CDR3 is CATSISGENTGELFF. CDR3 in DNA: TGTGCCACCAGCATTAGCGGGGAGAACACCGGGGAGCTGTTTTTT. Based on the CDR3 plus reference TRBV15 and TRBJ2-2, the full variable domain is DAMVIQNPRYQVTQFGKPVTLSCSQTLNHNVMYWYQQKSSQAPKLLFHYYDKDFNNEADTPDNFQSRRPNTSFCFLDIRSPGLGDTAMYLCATSISGENTGELFFGEGSRLTVL.

The chain employs TRBV6-5 and TRBJ2-7; 7 bases agree with TRBD2. Germline V gene data show CDR1 as MNHEY and CDR2 as SVGAGI. Germline trimming cut 0 bases from V and 6 bases from J; bases unmatched to any gene: 5. This CDR3 spans 14 amino acids. This CDR3 is CASSYSGGPGEQYF. In DNA form, the CDR3 reads TGTGCCAGCAGTTACTCGGGAGGGCCAGGCGAGCAGTACTTC.

This rearrangement joins TRBV6-1 to TRBJ1-2; 8 bases are a match to TRBD1. The CDR3 covers 15 residues. V trimming: 3 bases; J trimming: 6 bases; junction bases outside the gene matches: 9. Per germline, CDR1 MNHNS and CDR2 SASEGT. This CDR3 is CASSDSTGAFHGYTF. The CDR3, as DNA: TGTGCCAGCAGTGATTCGACAGGGGCGTTTCATGGCTACACCTTC.

The chain carries TRBV6-1 and TRBJ2-7, with TRBD1 matching 10 bases. Germline assignment: CDR1 MNHNS and CDR2 SASEGT. The CDR3 extends over 17 amino acids. The V segment lost 2 bases and the J segment 0 bases; nucleotides outside the gene matches: 7. The CDR3 sequence: CASSERGTGVPSYEQYF. DNA for the CDR3: TGTGCCAGCAGTGAAAGGGGGACAGGGGTACCCTCCTACGAGCAGTACTTC.

CDR3 protein: CASSQDEGRGEKLFF. The CDR3 bases are TGCGCCAGCAGCCAAGATGAGGGGCGGGGTGAAAAACTGTTTTTT. This sequence joins TRBV4-3 and TRBJ1-4; D may be TRBD1 (5 bases). Germline assignment: CDR1 LGHNA and CDR2 YSLEER. The CDR3 is 15 residues long. Between the trimmed V and J ends, which lost 0 bases and 7 bases, there was a span of 12 bases.

This chain connects TRBV9 to TRBJ1-5; D is possibly TRBD1 (5 bases). This CDR3 contains 15 residues. V gave up 0 bases and J gave up 2 bases, with 9 bases separating them. Germline values: CDR1 SGDLS, CDR2 YYNGEE. The CDR3 nucleotides read TGTGCCAGCAGCGTAGGGGGGGGAGGCAATCAGCCCCAGCATTTT. Translation gives CASSVGGGGNQPQHF.

This chain joins TRBV28 and TRBJ2-4; 12 positions agree with TRBD2. Germline CDR1 reads MDHEN; CDR2 reads SYDVKM. The CDR3 is 18 amino acids. V lost 5 bases and J lost 0; bases outside the gene matches: 8. CDR3 bases: TGTGCCAGCAGTCGCCGGGGACTAGCGGGCCGAGCCAAAAACATTCAGTACTTC. Its protein is CASSRRGLAGRAKNIQYF.

This rearrangement joins TRBV10-3 to TRBJ1-1, with TRBD1 matching over 7 bases. This CDR3 comprises 14 residues. V was pared by 6 bases and J by 1 base, with 5 bases of the junction left unmatched. CDR1 and CDR2 from the germline V gene are ENHRY and SYGVKD. CDR3 amino acids: CAIRRGQGNTEAFF. As DNA, the CDR3 is TGTGCCATCAGAAGGGGGCAGGGGAACACTGAAGCTTTCTTT.

The J gene is TRBJ1-2, the V gene TRBV14, with a tentative D call TRBD1 (6 bases). Germline V gene sequence: CDR1 SGHDN, CDR2 FVKESK. The length of the CDR3 is 14 residues. Trimming removed 2 bases at V and 4 bases at J, with 11 bases between. In DNA form, the CDR3 reads TGTGCCAGCAGCCAAACACAGGGCGGCTATGGCTACACCTTC. It codes for CASSQTQGGYGYTF. The entire variable domain, with the rest obtained from reference TRBV14 and TRBJ1-2, is as follows: EAGVTQFPSHSVIEKGQTVTLRCDPISGHDNLYWYRRVMGKEIKFLLHFVKESKQDESGMPNNRFLAERTGGTYSTLKVQPAELEDSGVYFCASSQTQGGYGYTFGSGTRLTVV.

The V gene is TRBV6-5, the J gene TRBJ1-1; the D gene is possibly TRBD1 (5 bases). Germline assignment: CDR1 MNHEY and CDR2 SVGAGI. There are 12 residues in the CDR3. V lost 8 bases, J lost 1 base, and 8 bases lay in between. CDR3 protein: CASQQGNTEAFF. The DNA of the CDR3 is TGTGCCAGCCAGCAGGGGAACACTGAAGCTTTCTTT.

The rearrangement uses TRBV6-5 and TRBJ2-7, with D possibly being TRBD1 (6 bases). This CDR3 has 16 amino acids. V was pared by 0 bases and J by 7 bases, with 19 bases between. Looked up from germline, CDR1 is MNHEY and CDR2 is SVGAGI. The CDR3 is CASSYSSNRATLEQYF. The CDR3 bases are TGTGCCAGCAGTTACTCAAGCAACAGGGCAACTTTGGAGCAGTACTTC.

The chain combines TRBV7-2 with TRBJ1-5; D gene ambiguous. The germline V and J ends were trimmed by 2 bases and 0 bases, with 8 bases remaining between them. CDR3 size: 15 residues. Germline V gene lookup returns CDR1 SGHTA and CDR2 FQGNSA. In nucleotides, the CDR3 is TGTGCCAGCAGCTTAAGCGCTTATAGCAATCAGCCCCAGCATTTT. Its protein product is CASSLSAYSNQPQHF.

The CDR3 loop reads CASSQTSGSWYEQFF. CDR3 nucleotide sequence: TGTGCCAGCAGCCAGACTAGCGGGAGTTGGTATGAGCAGTTCTTC. This chain uses TRBV7-9 with TRBJ2-1, with 12 bases aligning to TRBD2. V lost 5 bases and J lost 8; bases outside the gene matches: 7. The CDR3 length is 15 residues. Germline V lookup: CDR1 SEHNR, CDR2 FQNEAQ (reference sequence).

The chain recombines TRBV6-6 with TRBJ2-2, with D possibly matching TRBD1 (5 bases). CDR1 MNHNY and CDR2 SVGAGI come from the germline V gene (reference sequence). The CDR3 length is 12 residues. Trimming pared 10 bases from V and 5 bases from J, leaving 11 bases between. This CDR3 reads CATPSGTGELFF. The CDR3 DNA reads as TGTGCCACCCCCTCAGGGACCGGGGAGCTGTTTTTT.